The entry below gives a single T cell receptor beta chain sequence along with its context. Its antigen is undetermined. The data are from a study of cytomegalovirus exposure and HLA in healthy donors. General study results and limits: V- and J-gene trimming in TCR beta was tied to a missense DCLRE1C variant by an analysis performed later.

PCR was performed using 60 Vbeta and 13 Jbeta primers. TCRdb's copy holds only in-frame clones and misses some; the assay was immunoSEQ multiplex PCR. Here the sample spans around 99,000 clones, about 80% being singletons. Germline CDR1 SEHNR, CDR2 FQNEAQ (reference sequence). The V gene end was trimmed by 1 base and the J gene end by 11 bases; junction bases not matched to a gene: 2. This CDR3 region has 12 residues. This TCR was recovered from a woman aged 45-60 years in good health and CMV-seropositive. The J gene is TRBJ2-5, the V gene TRBV7-9, with 9 bases matching TRBD2. The sample comprised PBMCs. The DNA for the CDR3 is TGTGCCAGCAGCTTAGGCAGCGGGAGGCAGTACTTC. As protein: CASSLGSGRQYF.